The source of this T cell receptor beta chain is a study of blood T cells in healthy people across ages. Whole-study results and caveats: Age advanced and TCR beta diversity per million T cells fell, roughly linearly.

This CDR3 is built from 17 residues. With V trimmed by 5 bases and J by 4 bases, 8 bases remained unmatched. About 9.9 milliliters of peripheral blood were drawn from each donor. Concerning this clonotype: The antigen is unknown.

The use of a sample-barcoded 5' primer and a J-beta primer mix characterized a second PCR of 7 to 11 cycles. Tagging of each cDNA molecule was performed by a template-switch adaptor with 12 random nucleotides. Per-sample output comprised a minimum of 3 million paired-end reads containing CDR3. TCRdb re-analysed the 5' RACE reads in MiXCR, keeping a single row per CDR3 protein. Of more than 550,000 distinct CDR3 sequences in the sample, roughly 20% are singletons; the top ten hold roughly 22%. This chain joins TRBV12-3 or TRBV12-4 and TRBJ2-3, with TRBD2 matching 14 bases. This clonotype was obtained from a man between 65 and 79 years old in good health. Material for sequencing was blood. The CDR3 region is CASSVNPGLAGADTQYF. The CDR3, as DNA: TGTGCCAGCAGTGTAAACCCGGGACTAGCGGGGGCAGATACGCAGTATTTT.